Shown below are 28 T cell receptor beta chains from a single sample sequenced in a study of blood T cell repertoires in COVID-19. Assay used: immunoSEQ multiplex PCR; TCRdb lists only in-frame clones, some missing. The data contain 160,000 or so clones, more than 80% of them singletons. The sequenced material came from peripheral blood. Receptors originate from a man in his 60s with acute or convalescent COVID-19.

This clone was detected only a few times. This chain links TRBV7-8 with TRBJ2-2, with TRBD1 as a possible D gene (7 bases). Germline-derived CDR1 and CDR2 are SGHVS and FQNEAQ. The CDR3 runs 18 residues. V was cut by 5 bases and J by 6 bases, with 25 bases left in between. CDR3 bases: TGTGCCAGCAGCGTTAGGAGGGGGACAGTGAAATTAGCCGGGGAGCTGTTTTTT. As protein: CASSVRRGTVKLAGELFF. The complete variable domain, with remaining parts taken from reference TRBV7-8 and TRBJ2-2, reads GAGVSQSPRYKVAKRGQDVALRCDPISGHVSLFWYQQALGQGPEFLTYFQNEAQLDKSGLPSDRFFAERPEGSVSTLKIQRTQQEDSAVYLCASSVRRGTVKLAGELFFGEGSRLTVL.

The chain employs TRBV3-1 (or the pseudogene TRBV3-2) and TRBJ2-1; 8 nucleotides align to TRBD1. This CDR3 is built from 16 residues. V lost 2 bases and J lost 10; bases outside the gene matches: 13. Germline V gene data show CDR1 as LGHDT and CDR2 as YNNKEL (reference sequence). The CDR3 spells CASSQTYRQGTREQFF. For the CDR3, the DNA is TGTGCCAGCAGCCAAACTTATCGACAGGGGACGAGAGAGCAGTTCTTC.

The chain couples TRBV27 to TRBJ2-1; weak D call: TRBD2 (6 bases). Germline CDR1 MNHEY, CDR2 SMNVEV (reference sequence). CDR3 size: 17 residues. Trimming removed 6 bases at V and 4 bases at J, with 22 bases between. CDR3 nucleotide sequence: TGTGCCAGCAGAAGGGGCAGGGCAGGGCTAGCGTACAATGAGCAGTTCTTC. The encoded protein is CASRRGRAGLAYNEQFF.

The CDR3 bases are TGCAGCGTCCTCGGGACTAGCGGGGGGTCGACTCCTAGCACAGATACGCAGTATTTT. As protein: CSVLGTSGGSTPSTDTQYF. The genes are TRBV29-1 and TRBJ2-3; 15 bases are shared with TRBD2. Germline-derived CDR1 and CDR2 are SQVTM and ANQGSEA. With V trimmed by 6 bases and J by 0 bases, 13 bases remained unmatched. This CDR3 region has 19 residues.

J is TRBJ2-7 and V is TRBV3-1 (or the pseudogene TRBV3-2); 9 bases align to TRBD1. CDR1 and CDR2 from the germline V gene are LGHDT and YNNKEL (reference sequence). The V gene end was trimmed by 1 base and the J gene end by 6 bases; junction bases not matched to a gene: 10. CDR3 size: 16 residues. CDR3 coding DNA: TGTGCCAGCAGCCAAGGTACTCGGGACAGGGCTGGCGAGCAGTACTTC. Protein product: CASSQGTRDRAGEQYF.

The chain uses TRBV11-2 and TRBJ1-3; D uncertain. Between the trimmed V and J ends, which lost 3 bases and 7 bases, there was a span of 4 bases. Germline V lookup: CDR1 SGHAT, CDR2 FQNNGV. This CDR3 has 11 residues. CDR3 sequence: CASSFTNTIYF. The CDR3 DNA is TGTGCCAGCAGCTTTACTAACACCATATATTTT. Using reference TRBV11-2 and TRBJ1-3 for the parts outside the CDR3, the full variable domain is EAGVAQSPRYKIIEKRQSVAFWCNPISGHATLYWYQQILGQGPKLLIQFQNNGVVDDSQLPKDRFSAERLKGVDSTLKIQPAKLEDSAVYLCASSFTNTIYFGEGSWLTVV.

V is TRBV5-1 and J is TRBJ1-2, with D uncertain. Germline V gene sequence: CDR1 SGHRS, CDR2 YFSETQ. With 4 bases removed from V and 7 bases from J, the gap between germline ends came to 17 bases. The CDR3 length is 14 residues. The CDR3 reads CASSTDGGLGGYTF. As DNA, the CDR3 is TGCGCCAGCAGCACTGACGGCGGGCTTGGTGGCTACACCTTC. Supplemented by reference TRBV5-1 and TRBJ1-2, the full variable domain reads KAGVTQTPRYLIKTRGQQVTLSCSPISGHRSVSWYQQTPGQGLQFLFEYFSETQRNKGNFPGRFSGRQFSNSRSEMNVSTLELGDSALYLCASSTDGGLGGYTFGSGTRLTVV.

V usage is TRBV6-5 and J usage is TRBJ2-3; 8 nucleotides agree with TRBD2. This CDR3 is built from 14 residues. Trimming took 5 bases from V and 4 from J; bases not matched to a gene: 5. Germline loops: CDR1 MNHEY, CDR2 SVGAGI. The CDR3 coding sequence is TGTGCCAGCAGTACCGGGACTAGGGCAGATACGCAGTATTTT. This sequence encodes CASSTGTRADTQYF.

V and J are TRBV12-3 or TRBV12-4 and TRBJ1-6, with 8 bases identical to TRBD1. The CDR3 length is 13 residues. With V trimmed by 7 bases and J by 7 bases, 3 bases remained unmatched. The CDR3: CASKDRVNSPLHF. Written as DNA, the CDR3 is TGTGCCAGCAAGGACAGGGTGAATTCACCCCTCCACTTT.

The chain has TRBV6-5 and TRBJ2-7; 7 bases align to TRBD2. The CDR3 covers 13 residues. Per germline, CDR1 MNHEY and CDR2 SVGAGI. V trimming: 9 bases; J trimming: 3 bases; junction bases outside the gene matches: 8. CDR3 sequence reads: CASQHGGVYEQYF. For the CDR3, the DNA is TGTGCCAGTCAGCATGGGGGGGTCTACGAGCAGTACTTC.

The V gene is TRBV19, the J gene TRBJ2-1; 11 bases match TRBD2. This CDR3 comprises 17 residues. CDR1 LNHDA and CDR2 SQIVND come from the germline V gene (reference sequence). After removal of 7 bases from V and 0 bases from J, the junction contained 8 bases not matched to a gene. Here the CDR3 reads CASKHSGGGLSYNEQFF. CDR3 nucleotide sequence: TGTGCCAGTAAACATAGCGGGGGGGGCCTCTCCTACAATGAGCAGTTCTTC. The full variable domain, with the rest looked up from reference TRBV19 and TRBJ2-1, is DGGITQSPKYLFRKEGQNVTLSCEQNLNHDAMYWYRQDPGQGLRLIYYSQIVNDFQKGDIAEGYSVSREKKESFPLTVTSAQKNPTAFYLCASKHSGGGLSYNEQFFGPGTRLTVL.

The rearrangement joins TRBV30 to TRBJ1-3; no clear D gene. This CDR3 has 16 amino acids. V gave up 5 bases and J gave up 0 bases, with 17 bases separating them. CDR1 is GTSNPN, CDR2 SVGIG, per germline (reference sequence). For the CDR3, the DNA is TGTGCCTGGGGCACCTCGTGGTACTCCTCTGGAAACACCATATATTTT. This translates into CAWGTSWYSSGNTIYF.

The gene calls are TRBV7-9 and TRBJ2-7, with D possibly TRBD1 on 5 matching bases. Germline loops: CDR1 SEHNR, CDR2 FQNEAQ (reference sequence). The CDR3 loop spans 14 amino acids. Trimming removed 5 bases at V and 7 bases at J, with 18 bases between. The CDR3 nucleotides read TGTGCCAGCAGCCTACAGGTTACCTTGGATGAGCAGTACTTC. It specifies CASSLQVTLDEQYF.

This clone was seen just once. The rearrangement links TRBV9 to TRBJ1-2; no definite D call. CDR3 size: 15 residues. From germline, CDR1 is SGDLS and CDR2 YYNGEE. Deletions cut 1 base from V and 1 base from J, with 11 bases between. CDR3: CASSVRTQLNYGYTF. Written as DNA, the CDR3 is TGTGCCAGCAGCGTACGAACACAGCTTAACTATGGCTACACCTTC.

The J gene is TRBJ1-1, the V gene TRBV18; tentative D call: TRBD1 (6 bases). This CDR3 comprises 13 residues. Trimming cost V 3 bases and J 2 bases, with 7 bases left between them. CDR1 KGHSH and CDR2 LQKENI come from the germline V gene. CDR3 sequence (DNA): TGTGCCAGCTCACCGACAGGAAACACTGAAGCTTTCTTT. Amino acids: CASSPTGNTEAFF.

The chain carries TRBV4-2 and TRBJ2-1; D gene unclear. The germline V gene has CDR1 LGHNA and CDR2 YNFKEQ. V lost 0 bases and J 7 bases, leaving 10 bases between the germline ends. The CDR3 totals 14 residues. As DNA, the CDR3 is TGTGCCAGCAGCCAAGAGGTAGGAGCAAATGAGCAGTTCTTC. Its protein is CASSQEVGANEQFF.

V usage is TRBV2 and J usage is TRBJ1-3; possibly TRBD1 for D (5 bases). The CDR3 is 14 amino acids. CDR1 is SNHLY and CDR2 is FYNNEI in the germline V gene. V lost 4 bases and J lost 0, with 7 bases in between. The CDR3 reads CASSGTRSGNTIYF. The CDR3 DNA is TGTGCCAGCAGTGGGACACGCTCTGGAAACACCATATATTTT.

The chain is built from TRBV2 and TRBJ1-1, with D perhaps matching TRBD1 (6 bases). The CDR3 sequence is 15 residues long. V lost 8 bases and J 5 bases, leaving 21 bases between the germline ends. The V gene's germline CDR1 is SNHLY and CDR2 FYNNEI. The CDR3 loop is CASQGEGLRGTEAFF. DNA for the CDR3: TGTGCCAGCCAAGGCGAAGGACTGAGGGGGACTGAAGCTTTCTTT.

This clone was detected once. The rearrangement uses TRBV2 and TRBJ1-1, with 9 bases fitting TRBD1. After removal of 2 bases from V and 3 bases from J, the junction contained 10 bases not matched to a gene. Germline CDR1 is SNHLY and CDR2 is FYNNEI. The CDR3 length is 17 residues. The CDR3 here is CASSESFPGTGYTEAFF. The CDR3 DNA is TGTGCCAGCAGTGAATCTTTTCCCGGGACAGGGTACACTGAAGCTTTCTTT.

The chain recombines TRBV3-1 (or the pseudogene TRBV3-2) with TRBJ1-4; D ambiguous. CDR1 is LGHDT, CDR2 YNNKEL, per germline (reference sequence). The V end lost 4 bases, the J end lost 3 bases, and 6 bases lay between the germline ends. The CDR3 length is 13 residues. The CDR3: CASSLTANEKLFF. The CDR3 coding sequence is TGTGCCAGCAGCCTTACAGCTAATGAAAAACTGTTTTTT.

This clone was counted once. This chain connects TRBV24-1 to TRBJ2-3; D may be TRBD1 (6 bases). The germline V gene has CDR1 KGHDR and CDR2 SFDVKD. V gave up 8 bases and J gave up 4 bases, with 15 bases separating them. CDR3 length equals 14 residues. The DNA of the CDR3 is TGTGCCACCAACGCCAGGACAGATTCAGATACGCAGTATTTT. Encoded protein: CATNARTDSDTQYF.

The chain links TRBV11-2 to TRBJ2-1; D is ambiguous. Between the trimmed V and J ends, which lost 2 bases and 6 bases, there was a span of 11 bases. CDR1 and CDR2 (germline): SGHAT, FQNNGV. The CDR3 contains 14 residues. As DNA, the CDR3 is TGTGCCAGCAGCTTATCCGGGTCAGCCAATGAGCAGTTCTTC. Amino acid sequence: CASSLSGSANEQFF.

This rearrangement joins TRBV12-3 or TRBV12-4 to TRBJ2-7; weak D call: TRBD1 (6 bases). The length of the CDR3 is 12 residues. V lost 2 bases to trimming and J lost 4 bases, with 6 bases between them. CDR3 nucleotide sequence: TGTGCCAGCAGTTTAAGGGGGTACGAGCAGTACTTC. Residues: CASSLRGYEQYF.

J is TRBJ1-4 and V is TRBV4-3, with 9 bases matching TRBD1. CDR1 and CDR2 (germline): LGHNA, YSLEER. V lost 1 base, J lost 1 base, and 4 bases stayed unmatched. The CDR3 consists of 17 residues. The CDR3 region has the DNA TGCGCCAGCAGCCAAGGCGGGGGACAGGGAACTAATGAAAAACTGTTTTTT. Translation gives CASSQGGGQGTNEKLFF.

This chain joins TRBV10-3 and TRBJ1-2, with 9 bases matching TRBD1. CDR1 and CDR2 (germline): ENHRY, SYGVKD. J lost 2 bases, V lost 4 bases, and 8 bases had no gene match. The CDR3 runs 16 residues. The CDR3 is CAISGGTGIGNYGYTF. In DNA, the CDR3 is TGTGCCATCAGTGGGGGGACAGGGATCGGAAACTATGGCTACACCTTC.

On this clone itself: Mismatch with germline at one junction end may stem from a read error. V and J are TRBV7-2 and TRBJ2-1; TRBD2 matches 10 bases. CDR1 SGHTA and CDR2 FQGNSA come from the germline V gene. The CDR3 length is 14 residues. CDR3 sequence: CASSFQSGGAIPVF. Here the CDR3 DNA reads TGTGCCAGCAGCTTTCAAAGCGGGGGGGCCATACCGGTCTTC.

The chain is built from TRBV4-2 and TRBJ2-6; D is possibly TRBD2 (6 bases). Germline V gene data show CDR1 as LGHNA and CDR2 as YNFKEQ. Trimming took off 0 bases at V and 3 bases at J, with 12 bases between the two ends. This CDR3 contains 17 residues. The CDR3 coding sequence is TGTGCCAGCAGCCAAGATAATGGAGGGAATGGGGCCAACGTCCTGACTTTC. It specifies CASSQDNGGNGANVLTF.

The V and J genes are TRBV11-2 and TRBJ1-2; D ambiguous. Trimming removed 0 bases at V and 5 bases at J, with 10 bases between. CDR1 and CDR2 from the germline V gene are SGHAT and FQNNGV. The CDR3 consists of 14 residues. The DNA for the CDR3 is TGTGCCAGCAGCTTAGAAATGACACCTTATGGCTACACCTTC. As protein: CASSLEMTPYGYTF.